The 22 T cell receptor beta chains below were found in one sample sequenced in a study of CD8+ T cells in alopecia areata. The treatment: oral pan-JAK inhibitor, 5-10 mg twice daily. Extraction of RNA preceded its reverse transcription into cDNA, which served as the sequencing template. Repertoires were generated with immunoSEQ multiplex PCR, while TCRdb's copy carries only in-frame clones and drops some. Of 200,000 to 250,000 clones listed, roughly three fifths are singletons. The material sequenced was CD4+ T cells sorted from blood, taken at approximately week 45, from a patient treated with tofacitinib. These receptors were obtained from a human donor with alopecia areata.

In its sample, this clone was seen once. The chain is built from TRBV9 and TRBJ2-5; D gene ambiguous. The CDR3 extends over 13 amino acids. The germline V gene has CDR1 SGDLS and CDR2 YYNGEE. The V gene lost 2 bases and the J gene lost 2 bases, with 7 bases spanning the gap. The CDR3 reads CASSVGWQETQYF. The CDR3 coding sequence is TGTGCCAGCAGCGTGGGCTGGCAAGAGACCCAGTACTTC.

The V call is TRBV9, the J call TRBJ2-1; D is tentatively TRBD1 or TRBD2 (5 bases each). Trimming pared 0 bases from V and 8 bases from J, leaving 15 bases between. This CDR3 is built from 15 residues. The germline V gene has CDR1 SGDLS and CDR2 YYNGEE. CDR3 region: CASSVGGQGNDEQFF. The CDR3 nucleotides are TGTGCCAGCAGCGTAGGAGGGCAGGGTAACGATGAGCAGTTCTTC.

The V call is TRBV4-3, the J call TRBJ1-5; the D gene is possibly TRBD1 (5 bases). This CDR3 region has 16 residues. Trimming shortened V by 3 bases and J by 0 bases, and 12 bases separated the two germline ends. Germline V CDR1 and CDR2: LGHNA, YSLEER. CDR3: CASSQWRGYSNQPQHF. The CDR3 bases are TGCGCCAGCAGCCAGTGGCGGGGGTATAGCAATCAGCCCCAGCATTTT.

The genes are TRBV29-1 and TRBJ2-7; 8 bases are shared with TRBD1. V lost 6 bases to trimming and J lost 5 bases; unmatched junction nucleotides: 6. This CDR3 region has 12 residues. Germline assignment: CDR1 SQVTM and CDR2 ANQGSEA. CDR3 loop: CSVRTGPHEQYF. DNA of the CDR3: TGCAGCGTGCGGACAGGGCCCCACGAGCAGTACTTC.

A few counts support this clone. The chain combines TRBV29-1 with TRBJ1-1; no firm D call. Trimming pared 4 bases from V and 1 base from J, leaving 13 bases between. The germline gives CDR1 SQVTM, CDR2 ANQGSEA. The CDR3 consists of 14 residues. The CDR3 spells CSVVFATANTEAFF. The CDR3, as DNA: TGCAGCGTTGTTTTCGCCACAGCGAACACTGAAGCTTTCTTT.

The chain has TRBV7-2 and TRBJ2-5; 8 bases match TRBD1. Trimming removed 5 bases from V and 0 bases from J; junction bases left unmatched: 8. The V gene's germline CDR1 is SGHTA and CDR2 FQGNSA. The CDR3 is 16 amino acids. CDR3 coding DNA: TGTGCCAGCAGCATTGGACAGGGAACGTACCAAGAGACCCAGTACTTC. It encodes CASSIGQGTYQETQYF.

The J gene is TRBJ1-4, the V gene TRBV7-2; D unresolved. V was shortened by 0 bases and J by 6 bases, with 8 bases between the two germline ends. This CDR3 has 14 residues. CDR1 is SGHTA, CDR2 FQGNSA, per germline. The DNA of the CDR3 is TGTGCCAGCAGCTTAGCTGGGAGGGATGAAAAACTGTTTTTT. This sequence encodes CASSLAGRDEKLFF. The full variable domain, its missing parts supplied by reference TRBV7-2 and TRBJ1-4, is GAGVSQSPSNKVTEKGKDVELRCDPISGHTALYWYRQSLGQGLEFLIYFQGNSAPDKSGLPSDRFSAERTGGSVSTLTIQRTQQEDSAVYLCASSLAGRDEKLFFGSGTQLSVL.

The rearrangement uses TRBV7-9 and TRBJ2-1, with TRBD2 as a possible D gene (6 bases). The CDR3 is 13 residues long. The germline CDR1 and CDR2 sequences are SEHNR and FQNEAQ (reference sequence). The V end lost 3 bases, the J end lost 8 bases, and 11 bases lay between the germline ends. The CDR3 sequence is CASSFSGLYEQFF. CDR3 nucleotide sequence: TGTGCCAGCAGCTTCTCGGGACTCTATGAGCAGTTCTTC.

This clone was seen a few times. The gene calls are TRBV5-1 and TRBJ2-1; 7 bases line up with TRBD1. CDR3 size: 15 residues. The germline V gene has CDR1 SGHRS and CDR2 YFSETQ. V shed 5 bases, J shed 8 bases, and the junction held 13 bases outside the gene matches. The CDR3 DNA follows: TGCGCCAGCAGGCAAGTCCCGGGACAGATGGATGAGCAGTTCTTC. It codes for CASRQVPGQMDEQFF.

This chain uses TRBV14 with TRBJ1-6, with a weak D call TRBD1 (5 bases). The CDR3 extends over 16 amino acids. V was trimmed by 5 bases and J by 7 bases, leaving 18 bases between them. Germline CDR1 reads SGHDN; CDR2 reads FVKESK. This chain's CDR3 is CASSVGHGAQNSPLHF. The CDR3 coding sequence is TGTGCCAGCAGCGTCGGTCACGGGGCGCAGAATTCACCCCTCCACTTT.

This clone was recorded a few times. The V and J genes are TRBV5-5 and TRBJ2-2; 8 bases match TRBD1. The CDR3 length is 14 residues. CDR1 and CDR2 (germline): SGHKS, YYEKEE (reference sequence). V was pared by 3 bases and J by 7 bases, with 5 bases of the junction left unmatched. DNA for the CDR3: TGTGCCAGCAGCTGGGGACAGGACAGCGGGGAGCTGTTTTTT. Translating it yields CASSWGQDSGELFF.

At least ten counts were recorded for this clone. The rearrangement joins TRBV27 to TRBJ2-1; D unresolved. The germline gives CDR1 MNHEY, CDR2 SMNVEV (reference sequence). V was pared by 2 bases and J by 0 bases, with 8 bases between. The CDR3 is made up of 15 amino acids. CDR3 sequence (DNA): TGTGCCAGCAGTTTAAGGGAAACCTCCTACAATGAGCAGTTCTTC. Translated, it gives CASSLRETSYNEQFF.

The CDR3 reads CAWRDRGQGYGYTF. DNA for the CDR3: TGTGCCTGGAGAGACAGGGGGCAAGGCTATGGCTACACCTTC. The genes are TRBV30 and TRBJ1-2; 10 nucleotides align to TRBD1. V lost 3 bases and J lost 4; bases outside the gene matches: 5. Germline CDR1 reads GTSNPN; CDR2 reads SVGIG (reference sequence). CDR3 size: 14 residues.

The chain combines TRBV30 with TRBJ2-2; 7 bases map to TRBD1. CDR1 and CDR2 from the germline V gene are GTSNPN and SVGIG (reference sequence). Unmatched junction bases numbered 2, after V lost 4 bases and J lost 0 bases. The CDR3 sequence is 14 residues long. CDR3 loop: CAWKGTANTGELFF. The CDR3 DNA sequence: TGTGCCTGGAAAGGGACAGCGAACACCGGGGAGCTGTTTTTT.

V gene TRBV6-4 combines with J gene TRBJ2-1; no clear D gene. The V gene lost 2 bases and the J gene lost 6 bases, with 2 bases spanning the gap. Germline values: CDR1 MRHNA, CDR2 SNTAGT. This CDR3 region has 11 residues. The CDR3 DNA reads as TGTGCCAGCAGTGACCTCAATGAGCAGTTCTTC. Translating it yields CASSDLNEQFF.

This clone turned up a few times. The chain recombines TRBV2 with TRBJ1-1; D gene uncertain. CDR3 size: 13 residues. Between the trimmed V and J ends, which lost 8 bases and 3 bases, there was a span of 13 bases. From germline, CDR1 is SNHLY and CDR2 FYNNEI. As DNA, the CDR3 is TGTGCCAGCGGCGGAAAAGCGTACACTGAAGCTTTCTTT. This codes for CASGGKAYTEAFF.

This clone was recorded a few times. The V call is TRBV29-1, the J call TRBJ2-5, with a tentative D call TRBD2 (5 bases). V lost 4 bases to trimming and J lost 1 base, with 10 bases between them. Germline CDR1 and CDR2: SQVTM and ANQGSEA. CDR3 length: 13 residues. The CDR3 DNA reads as TGCAGCGTTGCGGGGTCACCCCAAGAGACCCAGTACTTC. It specifies CSVAGSPQETQYF. Full variable domain (missing parts from reference TRBV29-1 and TRBJ2-5): SAVISQKPSRDICQRGTSLTIQCQVDSQVTMMFWYRQQPGQSLTLIATANQGSEATYESGFVIDKFPISRPNLTFSTLTVSNMSPEDSSIYLCSVAGSPQETQYFGPGTRLLVL.

This clone was detected a few times. This chain joins TRBV2 and TRBJ2-4, with D perhaps given as TRBD1 or TRBD2 (5 bases each). V was shortened by 4 bases and J by 2 bases, with 9 bases between the two germline ends. Germline CDR1 SNHLY, CDR2 FYNNEI. This CDR3 region has 14 residues. CDR3 residues: CASSVGTTKNIQYF. The CDR3 bases are TGTGCCAGCAGTGTTGGGACCACCAAAAACATTCAGTACTTC.

The chain uses TRBV7-2 and TRBJ2-5; D is undetermined. Germline V gene data show CDR1 as SGHTA and CDR2 as FQGNSA. This CDR3 contains 13 residues. Trimming cost V 5 bases and J 4 bases, with 11 bases left between them. CDR3: CASSIGSGETQYF. The CDR3 DNA is TGTGCCAGCAGCATAGGGTCAGGAGAGACCCAGTACTTC.

This clone is a singleton in its sample. Other DNA sequences within the sample encode an identical CDR3. V gene TRBV29-1 combines with J gene TRBJ1-2; TRBD1 aligns across 11 bases. V trimming: 4 bases; J trimming: 0 bases; junction bases outside the gene matches: 1. In germline, CDR1 is SQVTM, CDR2 ANQGSEA. There are 14 residues in the CDR3. The CDR3 reads CSVGDRGSNYGYTF. The CDR3 nucleotides read TGCAGCGTTGGGGACAGGGGGTCTAACTATGGCTACACCTTC.

The chain couples TRBV4-3 to TRBJ1-1, with unresolved D. Germline values: CDR1 LGHNA, CDR2 YSLEER. The CDR3 runs 14 residues. Trimming left V 0 bases short and J 4 bases short, with 9 bases between. CDR3 in DNA: TGCGCCAGCAGCCAAGAATCCAGGAGCACTGAAGCTTTCTTT. This sequence encodes CASSQESRSTEAFF.

This clone has a handful of counts. The J gene is TRBJ1-5, the V gene TRBV7-2; no clear D. The CDR3 is 14 residues long. Germline-derived CDR1 and CDR2 are SGHTA and FQGNSA. With 1 base removed from V and 1 base from J, the gap between germline ends came to 5 bases. The CDR3 here is CASSLESSNQPQHF. The DNA for the CDR3 is TGTGCCAGCAGCTTAGAATCCAGCAATCAGCCCCAGCATTTT.